This TCR beta chain was documented in a study of blood T cell repertoires in COVID-19. Across the whole study: Samples of COVID-19 (acute and convalescent) were obtained from the United States, Italy and Spain. Sample material is recorded as cDNA or gDNA derived from T cells, B-cell-depleted T cells, or PBMCs.

Source study methods: Reference gene primer amplification gave nucleated cell count estimates. The repertoire was sequenced with immunoSEQ multiplex PCR; TCRdb's copy has only in-frame clones and lacks some. Clone size and V and J calls were adopted from that table, with D and trimming inferred from the DNA. The table lists 70,000 to 85,000 clones, about 86% of them singletons. Losses at the gene ends were 3 bases for V and 0 bases for J; bases not matched to a gene: 0. The germline CDR1 and CDR2 sequences are KGHSH and LQKENI. The CDR3 runs 14 residues. The TCR was taken from a man aged 80 or over with active or convalescent COVID-19. The rearrangement uses TRBV18 and TRBJ2-5, with 8 bases lining up with TRBD2. Sequenced: peripheral blood. In DNA, the CDR3 is TGTGCCAGCTCACCGGGACTAGACCAAGAGACCCAGTACTTC. Encoded protein: CASSPGLDQETQYF.